Listed here are 17 T cell receptor beta chains from one sample, sequenced in a study of CD8 T cells in ankylosing spondylitis. General study findings and limits: What seemed typical of ankylosing spondylitis blood was a TCR beta motif built from fewer than ten highly homologous variants.

The antigens of these receptors remain unknown. A single record per CDR3 protein comes from TCRdb applying MiXCR to the 5' RACE reads. Among fewer than 400,000 distinct CDR3 sequences listed, around 22% were seen once. The sequencing input was blood, either unsorted or a sorted T cell fraction (not recorded which). These receptor sequences come from a male donor with ankylosing spondylitis.

V gene TRBV11-3 combines with J gene TRBJ1-2; D is uncertain. V lost 1 base, J lost 7 bases, and 16 bases lay in between. From germline, CDR1 is SGHNT and CDR2 YENEEA. The CDR3 covers 15 residues. CDR3 in amino acids: CASSLAPGHPRGYTF. The CDR3 coding sequence is TGTGCCAGCAGCTTAGCCCCTGGCCATCCTCGTGGCTACACCTTC.

This clonotype was found many times. The chain couples TRBV29-1 to TRBJ2-5; D perhaps matches TRBD2 (5 bases). The CDR3 has 14 residues. The V and J ends lost 3 bases and 2 bases respectively, with 13 bases between them. Looked up from germline, CDR1 is SQVTM and CDR2 is ANQGSEA. The CDR3 DNA reads as TGCAGCGTTGATATTGCGGGCCAACAAGAGACCCAGTACTTC. Its translation is CSVDIAGQQETQYF.

The chain uses TRBV7-2 and TRBJ1-2; tentatively, D is TRBD1 (6 bases). The V end was cut by 1 base, the J end by 9 bases, with 9 bases between. The germline gives CDR1 SGHTA, CDR2 FQGNSA. The CDR3 sequence is 12 residues long. The CDR3 reads CASSLGQGSYTF. The DNA of the CDR3 is TGTGCCAGCAGCTTAGGCCAGGGGAGCTACACCTTC.

The rearrangement links TRBV2 to TRBJ2-7; perhaps TRBD1 as D (6 bases). Trimming shortened V by 5 bases and J by 2 bases, and 7 bases separated the two germline ends. CDR3 length: 12 residues. Germline-derived CDR1 and CDR2 are SNHLY and FYNNEI. The CDR3 DNA reads TGTGCCAGCAGTTGGGACACCTACGAGCAGTACTTC. Translated: CASSWDTYEQYF.

The rearrangement uses TRBV29-1 and TRBJ1-1; possible D gene TRBD1, 5 bases. CDR1 and CDR2 (germline): SQVTM, ANQGSEA. The CDR3 extends over 14 amino acids. V dropped 1 base and J dropped 4 bases, with 13 bases sitting between them. CDR3 residues: CSVEAPGARTEAFF. DNA for the CDR3: TGCAGCGTTGAAGCGCCCGGGGCACGCACTGAAGCTTTCTTT.

This clonotype appeared a few times. The chain couples TRBV14 to TRBJ2-2; D gene unclear. V lost 3 bases and J 0 bases, leaving 8 bases between the germline ends. CDR1 is SGHDN, CDR2 FVKESK, per germline. CDR3 length equals 15 residues. CDR3 bases: TGTGCCAGCAGCCACGGGTACGCGAACACCGGGGAGCTGTTTTTT. Translating it yields CASSHGYANTGELFF. Drawing the rest from reference TRBV14 and TRBJ2-2, the complete variable domain is EAGVTQFPSHSVIEKGQTVTLRCDPISGHDNLYWYRRVMGKEIKFLLHFVKESKQDESGMPNNRFLAERTGGTYSTLKVQPAELEDSGVYFCASSHGYANTGELFFGEGSRLTVL.

The rearrangement uses TRBV5-1 and TRBJ2-7; 9 nucleotides agree with TRBD2. CDR3 length: 14 residues. V dropped 4 bases and J dropped 2; count of bases not matched to a gene: 4. Germline CDR1 and CDR2: SGHRS and YFSETQ. CDR3 coding DNA: TGCGCCAGCAGCGTTCGACTAGCGGCCTACGAGCAGTACTTC. Amino acid sequence: CASSVRLAAYEQYF.

In this sample, this clonotype turned up many times. The rearrangement links TRBV5-1 to TRBJ2-2, with D perhaps matching TRBD1 or TRBD2 (6 bases each). Trimming took off 2 bases at V and 5 bases at J, with 13 bases between the two ends. This CDR3 contains 15 residues. In germline, CDR1 is SGHRS, CDR2 YFSETQ. The CDR3 DNA reads TGCGCCAGCAGCTTTCTACAGGGAGGAACCGGGGAGCTGTTTTTT. This codes for CASSFLQGGTGELFF. Supplemented by reference TRBV5-1 and TRBJ2-2, the full variable domain reads KAGVTQTPRYLIKTRGQQVTLSCSPISGHRSVSWYQQTPGQGLQFLFEYFSETQRNKGNFPGRFSGRQFSNSRSEMNVSTLELGDSALYLCASSFLQGGTGELFFGEGSRLTVL.

At least ten counts were recorded for this clonotype. The chain uses TRBV20-1 and TRBJ2-2; D may be TRBD1 (6 bases). V was trimmed by 3 bases and J by 0 bases, leaving 14 bases between them. CDR1 and CDR2 from the germline V gene are DFQATT and SNEGSKA (reference sequence). CDR3 length: 16 residues. The CDR3 spells CSASEQGRANTGELFF. The CDR3 DNA follows: TGCAGTGCTAGTGAACAGGGTCGGGCGAACACCGGGGAGCTGTTTTTT.

This chain links TRBV5-1 with TRBJ2-5; perhaps D is TRBD1 or TRBD2 (7 bases each). The CDR3 is made up of 16 amino acids. V lost 3 bases and J 4 bases, leaving 19 bases between the germline ends. The germline V gene has CDR1 SGHRS and CDR2 YFSETQ. The CDR3 DNA is TGCGCCAGCAGCTCCCCAGCGGGACAGTTATCAGAGACCCAGTACTTC. This encodes CASSSPAGQLSETQYF.

The rearrangement links TRBV20-1 to TRBJ1-1, with D possibly TRBD1 on 5 matching bases. Germline-derived CDR1 and CDR2 are DFQATT and SNEGSKA (reference sequence). Trimming took 3 bases from V and 1 from J, leaving 12 bases between them. CDR3 length: 14 amino acids. The CDR3 region is CSASGGGWNTEAFF. DNA of the CDR3: TGCAGTGCTAGTGGGGGGGGATGGAACACTGAAGCTTTCTTT.

This clonotype has more than one count but fewer than ten. The CDR3 region is CASSVGVASNEQFF. The CDR3 DNA follows: TGTGCCAGCTCAGTAGGAGTAGCTAGCAATGAGCAGTTCTTC. V and J are TRBV18 and TRBJ2-1; D gene unclear. The CDR3 contains 14 residues. Deletions cut 5 bases from V and 6 bases from J, with 14 bases between. CDR1 and CDR2 from the germline V gene are KGHSH and LQKENI. The full variable domain, with the rest looked up from reference TRBV18 and TRBJ2-1, is NAGVMQNPRHLVRRRGQEARLRCSPMKGHSHVYWYRQLPEEGLKFMVYLQKENIIDESGMPKERFSAEFPKEGPSILRIQQVVRGDSAAYFCASSVGVASNEQFFGPGTRLTVL.

This chain connects TRBV4-2 to TRBJ2-3; 12 bases agree with TRBD2. Germline trimming cut 6 bases from V and 2 bases from J; bases unmatched to any gene: 3. The germline V gene has CDR1 LGHNA and CDR2 YNFKEQ. CDR3 length: 15 amino acids. CDR3 loop: CASRLAGGSTDTQYF. The CDR3 nucleotides read TGTGCCAGCAGACTAGCGGGAGGATCCACAGATACGCAGTATTTT.

The sample holds a few counts of this clonotype. The rearrangement joins TRBV10-3 to TRBJ1-1, with D possibly matching TRBD1 (5 bases). The germline V gene has CDR1 ENHRY and CDR2 SYGVKD. This CDR3 contains 13 residues. V was cut by 4 bases and J by 4 bases, with 10 bases left in between. CDR3 loop: CAISAPQGTEAFF. The DNA for the CDR3 is TGTGCCATCAGTGCCCCCCAGGGCACTGAAGCTTTCTTT.

This clonotype was seen only a few times. The chain recombines TRBV20-1 with TRBJ2-2; weak D call: TRBD2 (6 bases). V gave up 1 base and J gave up 6 bases, with 24 bases separating them. The CDR3 runs to 18 residues. CDR1 is DFQATT, CDR2 SNEGSKA, per germline (reference sequence). In nucleotides, the CDR3 is TGCAGTGCTAGAGGCGCGTTAGGCGGGGCCGTAGGAGCCGGGGAGCTGTTTTTT. The encoded protein is CSARGALGGAVGAGELFF.

This clonotype was counted a few times. V is TRBV7-9 and J is TRBJ2-5; TRBD2 aligns across 13 bases. The V segment lost 4 bases and the J segment 1 base; nucleotides outside the gene matches: 6. The length of the CDR3 is 17 residues. Germline V lookup: CDR1 SEHNR, CDR2 FQNEAQ (reference sequence). The CDR3 is CASSSRLAGGPQETQYF. The CDR3 nucleotides read TGTGCCAGCAGCTCTCGACTAGCGGGAGGACCCCAAGAGACCCAGTACTTC. Full variable domain (rest looked up from reference TRBV7-9 and TRBJ2-5): DTGVSQNPRHKITKRGQNVTFRCDPISEHNRLYWYRQTLGQGPEFLTYFQNEAQLEKSRLLSDRFSAERPKGSFSTLEIQRTEQGDSAMYLCASSSRLAGGPQETQYFGPGTRLLVL.

The chain recombines TRBV6-5 with TRBJ2-1, with 9 positions matching TRBD2. The J segment lost 7 bases and the V segment lost 3 bases, leaving 10 bases of the junction unmatched. Germline V gene lookup returns CDR1 MNHEY and CDR2 SVGAGI. The CDR3 has 16 residues. The CDR3 sequence is CASSYTGSGSGNEQFF. The DNA of the CDR3 is TGTGCCAGCAGTTATACCGGTAGCGGGAGCGGGAATGAGCAGTTCTTC.